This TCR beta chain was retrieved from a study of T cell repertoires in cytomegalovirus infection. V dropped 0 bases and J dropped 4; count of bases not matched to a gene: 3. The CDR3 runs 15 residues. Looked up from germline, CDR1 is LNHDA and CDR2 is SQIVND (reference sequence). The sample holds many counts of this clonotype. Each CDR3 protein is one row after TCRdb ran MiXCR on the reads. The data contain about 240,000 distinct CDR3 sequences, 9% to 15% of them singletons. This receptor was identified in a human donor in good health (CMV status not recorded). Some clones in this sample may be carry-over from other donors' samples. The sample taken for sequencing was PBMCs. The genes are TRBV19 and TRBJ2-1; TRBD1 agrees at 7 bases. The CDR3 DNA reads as TGTGCCAGTAGTATAGAGGGGGACAGTTACAATGAGCAGTTCTTC. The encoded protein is CASSIEGDSYNEQFF.